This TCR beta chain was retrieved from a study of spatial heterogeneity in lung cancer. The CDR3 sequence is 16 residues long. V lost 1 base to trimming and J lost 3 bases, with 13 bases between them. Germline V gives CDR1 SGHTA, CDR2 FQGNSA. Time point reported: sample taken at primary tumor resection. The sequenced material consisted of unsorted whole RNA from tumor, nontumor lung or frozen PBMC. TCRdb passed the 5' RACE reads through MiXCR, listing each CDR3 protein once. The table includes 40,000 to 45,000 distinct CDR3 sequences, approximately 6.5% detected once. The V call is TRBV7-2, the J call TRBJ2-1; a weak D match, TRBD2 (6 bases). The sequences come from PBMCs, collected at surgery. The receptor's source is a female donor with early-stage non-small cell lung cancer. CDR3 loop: CASSLVMRGFYNEQFF. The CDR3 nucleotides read TGTGCCAGCAGCTTAGTTATGCGGGGTTTCTACAATGAGCAGTTCTTC.